Shown below are 22 T cell receptor beta chains from a single sample sequenced in a study of vaccination and CD4 T cells after COVID-19 (dated by TCRdb to about 2022). The library relied on PCR. Sequencer: Illumina iSeq 100. The public reads were reanalyzed by TCRdb: fastp trimming at Q25, MiXCR alignment, in-frame beta chains only. Rows with a matching CDR3 protein are joined into one entry that keeps the most common DNA and genes. The sample records 20,000 to 30,000 distinct CDR3 sequences, under 60% of which are singletons. 1% to 1.2% of the sample lies in the top ten. The sequenced sample was CD4+ T cells from blood, obtained before SARS-CoV-2 vaccination. Receptors originate from a human donor who had recovered from COVID-19.

The V gene is TRBV4-2, the J gene TRBJ2-5, with 8 bases aligning to TRBD1. Germline V gene sequence: CDR1 LGHNA, CDR2 YNFKEQ. V trimming: 1 base; J trimming: 5 bases; junction bases outside the gene matches: 6. This CDR3 contains 15 residues. CDR3 in amino acids: CASSQGQGSRETQYF. The CDR3 nucleotides read TGTGCCAGCAGCCAAGGACAGGGGAGTAGGGAGACCCAGTACTTC.

The chain carries TRBV20-1 and TRBJ1-2; D gene ambiguous. The germline CDR1 and CDR2 sequences are DFQATT and SNEGSKA (reference sequence). This CDR3 comprises 14 residues. Trimming left V 0 bases short and J 4 bases short, with 12 bases between. The CDR3 DNA reads as TGCAGTGCTAGAGATCGGGGAGAACTCTATGGCTACACCTTC. This encodes CSARDRGELYGYTF.

The chain uses TRBV7-2 and TRBJ2-3; no clear D. The CDR3 contains 15 residues. V was clipped by 3 bases and J by 0 bases, with 10 bases between them. In germline, CDR1 is SGHTA, CDR2 FQGNSA. DNA of the CDR3: TGTGCCAGCAGCTTGACGGGTGCTAGCACAGATACGCAGTATTTT. This sequence encodes CASSLTGASTDTQYF. Full variable domain (rest looked up from reference TRBV7-2 and TRBJ2-3): GAGVSQSPSNKVTEKGKDVELRCDPISGHTALYWYRQSLGQGLEFLIYFQGNSAPDKSGLPSDRFSAERTGGSVSTLTIQRTQQEDSAVYLCASSLTGASTDTQYFGPGTRLTVL.

This chain joins TRBV7-2 and TRBJ1-5, with D unclear. CDR1 is SGHTA, CDR2 FQGNSA, per germline. V was cut by 1 base and J by 3 bases, with 10 bases left in between. The CDR3 consists of 15 residues. CDR3 sequence: CASSLEIGYNQPQHF. CDR3 sequence (DNA): TGTGCCAGCAGCTTAGAAATAGGATACAATCAGCCCCAGCATTTT.

The chain uses TRBV7-8 and TRBJ2-2, with D possibly called TRBD1 or TRBD2 (5 bases each). V dropped 5 bases and J dropped 4 bases, with 17 bases sitting between them. Looked up from germline, CDR1 is SGHVS and CDR2 is FQNEAQ. CDR3 length: 16 residues. The DNA for the CDR3 is TGTGCCAGCAGCACCAGTGGTCCAGGGAGCACCGGGGAGCTGTTTTTT. It is translated as CASSTSGPGSTGELFF.

With regard to this clonotype: With a much larger clone just one base away, this may be a read error. The chain carries TRBV15 and TRBJ1-2, with D perhaps matching TRBD1 (5 bases). The CDR3 runs 14 residues. Per germline, CDR1 LNHNV and CDR2 YYDKDF (reference sequence). The CDR3 DNA is TGTGTCACCAGCAGAGATTTAGGAGGGGATGGCTACACCTTC. This translates into CVTSRDLGGDGYTF.

There are a few counts of this clonotype. V usage is TRBV20-1 and J usage is TRBJ2-3; tentatively, D is TRBD2 (6 bases). The CDR3 sequence is 15 residues long. Germline CDR1 is DFQATT and CDR2 is SNEGSKA (reference sequence). With 0 bases removed from V and 0 bases from J, the gap between germline ends came to 10 bases. CDR3 protein: CSARDFGGSTDTQYF. The CDR3 DNA follows: TGCAGTGCTAGAGATTTTGGAGGGAGCACAGATACGCAGTATTTT.

This clonotype was detected a few times. The chain is built from TRBV2 and TRBJ1-1; D is uncertain. This CDR3 comprises 13 residues. V lost 6 bases and J lost 4, with 12 bases in between. The germline V gene has CDR1 SNHLY and CDR2 FYNNEI. Written as DNA, the CDR3 is TGTGCCAGCAGCCTTTCCTCTGCCACTGAAGCTTTCTTT. The encoded protein is CASSLSSATEAFF.

This clonotype appeared once. The J gene is TRBJ2-2, the V gene TRBV10-3; the D is unclear. The germline CDR1 and CDR2 sequences are ENHRY and SYGVKD. The CDR3 contains 16 residues. V lost 0 bases to trimming and J lost 1 base, with 9 bases between them. This CDR3 is CAISESQNLNTGELFF. The CDR3 coding sequence is TGTGCCATCAGTGAGTCCCAGAACCTGAACACCGGGGAGCTGTTTTTT.

The rearrangement joins TRBV2 to TRBJ1-5; D is perhaps TRBD1 (6 bases). V lost 6 bases to trimming and J lost 0 bases, with 15 bases between them. Per germline, CDR1 SNHLY and CDR2 FYNNEI. The CDR3 extends over 16 amino acids. For the CDR3, the DNA is TGTGCCAGCAGCCGCAGGCCGGACAGTAGCAATCAGCCCCAGCATTTT. It translates to CASSRRPDSSNQPQHF.

This clonotype was picked up a small number of times. The chain is built from TRBV28 and TRBJ2-3; 11 nucleotides line up with TRBD2. CDR3 length equals 17 residues. Trimming removed 5 bases from V and 1 base from J; junction bases left unmatched: 8. Germline CDR1 MDHEN, CDR2 SYDVKM. The CDR3 here is CASSLGLTSGGTDTQYF. Written as DNA, the CDR3 is TGTGCCAGCAGTCTTGGCCTGACTAGCGGGGGCACAGATACGCAGTATTTT.

The chain combines TRBV2 with TRBJ2-5, with 7 bases matching TRBD1. V dropped 4 bases and J dropped 5; count of bases not matched to a gene: 4. This CDR3 contains 13 residues. CDR1 SNHLY and CDR2 FYNNEI come from the germline V gene. The CDR3 bases are TGTGCCAGCAGTGTTGAGGGGGCTGAGACCCAGTACTTC. Its translation: CASSVEGAETQYF. The entire variable domain, with the rest obtained from reference TRBV2 and TRBJ2-5, is as follows: EPEVTQTPSHQVTQMGQEVILRCVPISNHLYFYWYRQILGQKVEFLVSFYNNEISEKSEIFDDQFSVERPDGSNFTLKIRSTKLEDSAMYFCASSVEGAETQYFGPGTRLLVL.

The rearrangement uses TRBV19 and TRBJ2-7; maybe TRBD1 (7 bases). V lost 6 bases to trimming and J lost 2 bases, with 14 bases between them. Germline CDR1 and CDR2: LNHDA and SQIVND (reference sequence). The CDR3 has 14 residues. CDR3 nucleotide sequence: TGTGCCAGTAGCTCCAGGGGGAGGCCCTACGAGCAGTACTTC. Translation gives CASSSRGRPYEQYF.

V and J are TRBV6-5 and TRBJ2-7, with TRBD1 matching 7 bases. J gave up 2 bases and V 6 bases, and 4 bases lay outside the gene matches. Germline CDR1 is MNHEY and CDR2 is SVGAGI. The CDR3 has 13 residues. The CDR3 reads CASSYDRAYEQYF. CDR3 sequence (DNA): TGTGCCAGCAGCTACGACAGGGCCTACGAGCAGTACTTC.

The rearrangement joins TRBV10-3 to TRBJ1-6, with 8 bases aligning to TRBD1. The V and J ends lost 6 bases and 7 bases, in that order; junction bases with no gene match: 8. This CDR3 spans 15 amino acids. Germline CDR1 and CDR2: ENHRY and SYGVKD. The CDR3 loop reads CAISSTGGGNSPLHF. CDR3 nucleotide sequence: TGTGCCATCAGCAGCACAGGGGGTGGAAATTCACCCCTCCACTTT.

The V and J genes are TRBV29-1 and TRBJ1-1; possibly TRBD1 for D (6 bases). Looked up from germline, CDR1 is SQVTM and CDR2 is ANQGSEA. The V and J ends lost 4 bases and 0 bases respectively, with 12 bases between them. The CDR3 loop spans 14 amino acids. The CDR3 is CSVGLGQMNTEAFF. DNA for the CDR3: TGCAGCGTTGGTCTAGGACAGATGAACACTGAAGCTTTCTTT.

V usage is TRBV19 and J usage is TRBJ2-1; D tentatively reads TRBD1 or TRBD2 (5 bases each). The CDR3 totals 13 residues. CDR1 LNHDA and CDR2 SQIVND come from the germline V gene (reference sequence). Trimming took 6 bases from V and 8 from J, leaving 14 bases between them. The CDR3 DNA sequence: TGTGCCAGTAGGGGGACCCTAAGGCATGAGCAGTTCTTC. It codes for CASRGTLRHEQFF.

The chain uses TRBV6-5 and TRBJ2-3; D gene unclear. The CDR3 covers 16 residues. Trimming stripped 4 bases from V and 6 bases from J, with 20 bases between. CDR1 is MNHEY and CDR2 is SVGAGI in the germline V gene. CDR3 coding DNA: TGTGCCAGCAGTTCGGTAGCACCAGAGATGGGGGATACGCAGTATTTT. It codes for CASSSVAPEMGDTQYF.

About this clonotype itself: One junction end does not reproduce the germline sequence, and a read error may be involved. The chain has TRBV7-2 and TRBJ2-2; the match to TRBD1 covers 9 bases. The germline V gene encodes CDR1 SGHTA and CDR2 FQGNSA. The CDR3 contains 14 residues. CDR3 DNA sequence: TGTGCCAGCAGCCTCAGACAGGGGGTCGGGGAGCTGGTTTTT. The encoded protein is CASSLRQGVGELVF.

This clonotype has only a few counts. V usage is TRBV20-1 and J usage is TRBJ1-5, with D possibly matching TRBD1 (5 bases). CDR1 is DFQATT, CDR2 SNEGSKA, per germline (reference sequence). The V gene lost 3 bases and the J gene lost 5 bases, with 20 bases spanning the gap. The CDR3 runs 16 residues. The CDR3 is CSASRGRGSSDQPQHF. Here the CDR3 DNA reads TGCAGTGCTAGCCGGGGCCGCGGCTCTTCGGATCAGCCCCAGCATTTT.

V gene TRBV12-3 or TRBV12-4 combines with J gene TRBJ2-7; D is unresolved. The CDR3 sequence is 12 residues long. Between the trimmed V and J ends, which lost 3 bases and 6 bases, there was a span of 9 bases. This CDR3 reads CASSFSLGEQYF. DNA for the CDR3: TGTGCCAGCAGTTTCTCCCTCGGCGAGCAGTACTTC.

The V gene is TRBV28, the J gene TRBJ1-1; D ambiguous. V was trimmed by 2 bases and J by 0 bases, leaving 10 bases between them. Germline lookup yields CDR1 MDHEN and CDR2 SYDVKM. The CDR3 extends over 15 amino acids. CDR3 region: CASSLPGTMNTEAFF. As DNA, the CDR3 is TGTGCCAGCAGTTTACCAGGTACTATGAACACTGAAGCTTTCTTT.